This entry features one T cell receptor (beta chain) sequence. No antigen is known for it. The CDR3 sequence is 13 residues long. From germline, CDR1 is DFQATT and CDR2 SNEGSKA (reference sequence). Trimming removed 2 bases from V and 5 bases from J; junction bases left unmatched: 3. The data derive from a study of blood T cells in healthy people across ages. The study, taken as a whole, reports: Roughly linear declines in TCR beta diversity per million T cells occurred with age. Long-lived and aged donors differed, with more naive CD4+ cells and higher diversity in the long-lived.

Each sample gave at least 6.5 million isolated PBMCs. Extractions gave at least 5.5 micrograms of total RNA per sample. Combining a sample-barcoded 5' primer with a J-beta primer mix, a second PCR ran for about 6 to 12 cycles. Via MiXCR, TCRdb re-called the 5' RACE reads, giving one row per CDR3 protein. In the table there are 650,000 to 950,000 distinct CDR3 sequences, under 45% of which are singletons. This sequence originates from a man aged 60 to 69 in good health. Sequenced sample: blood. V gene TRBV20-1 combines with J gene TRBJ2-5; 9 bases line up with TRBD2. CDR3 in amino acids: CSARFLAGETQYF. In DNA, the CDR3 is TGCAGTGCTAGATTCCTAGCGGGGGAGACCCAGTACTTC.